This paragraph reports one T cell receptor (beta chain). As yet, its antigen is unknown. Vbeta (60) and Jbeta (13) primers were used in the PCR. Assay: immunoSEQ multiplex PCR; the TCRdb copy retains only in-frame clones and omits some. Of about 85,000 clones in the sample, about 72% were seen once. The sample belongs to a study of cytomegalovirus exposure and HLA in healthy donors. Germline V gene sequence: CDR1 MNHEY, CDR2 SVGAGI. The ends were cut back, 2 bases at V and 0 bases at J, with 9 bases in the middle. This CDR3 is 15 amino acids long. The study, taken as a whole, reports: Specificity for CMV antigens was confirmed in vitro for a few of the CMV-associated chains. The productive fraction for most TCR beta V segments was about 87% or about 30% in an earlier analysis. The authors later linked a missense DCLRE1C variant to TCR beta V- and J-gene trimming. A later analysis revealed that TCR association rates differed between HLA loci, peaking at DRB1 and bottoming out at HLA-C.

This clonotype was sampled from a man aged 25-45 years in good health and CMV-seronegative. The sequenced sample was PBMCs. The rearrangement uses TRBV6-5 and TRBJ2-3; a weak D match, TRBD1 (6 bases). For the CDR3, the DNA is TGTGCCAGCAGTTACGGGGGCGGGAGCACAGATACGCAGTATTTT. This gives the protein CASSYGGGSTDTQYF.